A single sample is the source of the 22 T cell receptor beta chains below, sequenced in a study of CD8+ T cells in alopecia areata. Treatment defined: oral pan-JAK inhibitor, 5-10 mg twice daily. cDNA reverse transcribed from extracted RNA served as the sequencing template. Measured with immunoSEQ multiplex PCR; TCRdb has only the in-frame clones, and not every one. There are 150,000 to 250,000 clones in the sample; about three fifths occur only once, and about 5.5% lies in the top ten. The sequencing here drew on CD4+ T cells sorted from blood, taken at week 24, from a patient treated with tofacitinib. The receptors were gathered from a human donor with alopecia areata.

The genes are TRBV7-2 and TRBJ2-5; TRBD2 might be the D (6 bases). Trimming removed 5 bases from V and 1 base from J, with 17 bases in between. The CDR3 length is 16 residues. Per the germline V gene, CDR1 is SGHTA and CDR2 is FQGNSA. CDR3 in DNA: TGTGCCAGCAGCCCGTACTCAAGCGGGCGCCAAGAGACCCAGTACTTC. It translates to CASSPYSSGRQETQYF.

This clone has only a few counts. As DNA, the CDR3 is TGCGCCAGCAGCCTGGACGGGGGGAACTATGGCTACACCTTC. This encodes CASSLDGGNYGYTF. The chain is built from TRBV5-1 and TRBJ1-2; tentatively, D is TRBD1 (5 bases). The V gene lost 4 bases and the J gene lost 2 bases, with 12 bases spanning the gap. Germline assignment: CDR1 SGHRS and CDR2 YFSETQ. CDR3 length equals 14 residues.

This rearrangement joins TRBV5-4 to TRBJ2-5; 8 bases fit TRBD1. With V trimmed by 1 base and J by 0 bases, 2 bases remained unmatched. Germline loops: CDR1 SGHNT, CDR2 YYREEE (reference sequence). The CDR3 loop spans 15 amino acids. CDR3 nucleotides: TGTGCCAGCAGCTTGTTACAGGGGGACCAAGAGACCCAGTACTTC. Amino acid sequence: CASSLLQGDQETQYF.

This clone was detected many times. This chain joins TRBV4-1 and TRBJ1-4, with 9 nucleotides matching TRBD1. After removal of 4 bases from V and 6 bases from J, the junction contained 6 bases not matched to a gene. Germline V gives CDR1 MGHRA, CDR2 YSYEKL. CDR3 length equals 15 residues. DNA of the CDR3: TGCGCCAGCAGCCTTGGGACAGGGCCTGATGAAAAACTGTTTTTT. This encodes CASSLGTGPDEKLFF.

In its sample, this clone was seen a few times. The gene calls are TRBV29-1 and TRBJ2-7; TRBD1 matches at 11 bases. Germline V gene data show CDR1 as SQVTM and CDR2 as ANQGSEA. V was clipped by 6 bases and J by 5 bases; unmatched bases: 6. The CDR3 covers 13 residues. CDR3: CSVRTGGTHEQYF. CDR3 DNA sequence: TGCAGCGTCCGGACAGGGGGCACGCACGAGCAGTACTTC.

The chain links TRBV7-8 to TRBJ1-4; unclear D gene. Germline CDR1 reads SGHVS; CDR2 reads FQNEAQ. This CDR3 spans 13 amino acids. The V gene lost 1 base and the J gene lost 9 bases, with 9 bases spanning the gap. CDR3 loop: CASSLGELKKLFF. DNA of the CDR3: TGTGCCAGCAGCTTAGGGGAACTGAAAAAACTGTTTTTT.

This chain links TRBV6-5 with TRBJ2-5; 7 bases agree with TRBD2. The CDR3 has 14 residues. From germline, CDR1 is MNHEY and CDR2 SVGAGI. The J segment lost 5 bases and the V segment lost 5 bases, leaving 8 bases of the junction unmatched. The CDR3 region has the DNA TGTGCCAGCAGTAGGACTAGTCGGTTCGAGACCCAGTACTTC. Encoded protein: CASSRTSRFETQYF.

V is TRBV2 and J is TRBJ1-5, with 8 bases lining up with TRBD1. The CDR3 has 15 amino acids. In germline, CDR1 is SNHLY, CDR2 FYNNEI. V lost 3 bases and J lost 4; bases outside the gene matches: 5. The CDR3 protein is CASSEDRVENQPQHF. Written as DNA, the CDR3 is TGTGCCAGCAGTGAGGACAGGGTTGAAAATCAGCCCCAGCATTTT.

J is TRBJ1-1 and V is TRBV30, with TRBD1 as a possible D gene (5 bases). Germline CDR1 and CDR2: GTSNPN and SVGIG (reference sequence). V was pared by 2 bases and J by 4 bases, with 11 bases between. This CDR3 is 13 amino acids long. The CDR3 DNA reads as TGTGCCTGGAGTCCAGGGAGGGCCACTGAAGCTTTCTTT. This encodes CAWSPGRATEAFF.

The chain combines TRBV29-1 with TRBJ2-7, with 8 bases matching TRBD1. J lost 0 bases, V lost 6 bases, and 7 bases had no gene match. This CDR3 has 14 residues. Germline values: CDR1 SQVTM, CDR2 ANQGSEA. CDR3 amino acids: CSVETGTGSYEQYF. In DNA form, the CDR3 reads TGCAGCGTGGAAACCGGGACAGGCTCCTACGAGCAGTACTTC.

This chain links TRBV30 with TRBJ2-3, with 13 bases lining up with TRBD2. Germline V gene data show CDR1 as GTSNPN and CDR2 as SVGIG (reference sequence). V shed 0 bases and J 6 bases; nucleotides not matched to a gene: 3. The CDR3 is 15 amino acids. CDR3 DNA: TGTGCCTGGAGTGTAGGACTAGCGGGAGTTGATACGCAGTATTTT. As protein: CAWSVGLAGVDTQYF.

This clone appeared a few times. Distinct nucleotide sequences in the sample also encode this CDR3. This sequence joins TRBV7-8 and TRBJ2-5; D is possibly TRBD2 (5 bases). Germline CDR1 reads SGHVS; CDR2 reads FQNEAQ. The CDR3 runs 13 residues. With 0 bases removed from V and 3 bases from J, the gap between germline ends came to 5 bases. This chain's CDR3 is CASSLAREETQYF. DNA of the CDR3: TGTGCCAGCAGCTTAGCGAGGGAAGAGACCCAGTACTTC.

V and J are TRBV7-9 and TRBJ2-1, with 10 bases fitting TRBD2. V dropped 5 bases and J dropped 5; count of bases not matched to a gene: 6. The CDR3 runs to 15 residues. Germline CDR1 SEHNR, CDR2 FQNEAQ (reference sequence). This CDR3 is CASSGSGGADNEQFF. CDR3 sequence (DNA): TGTGCCAGCAGCGGAAGCGGGGGGGCCGACAATGAGCAGTTCTTC.

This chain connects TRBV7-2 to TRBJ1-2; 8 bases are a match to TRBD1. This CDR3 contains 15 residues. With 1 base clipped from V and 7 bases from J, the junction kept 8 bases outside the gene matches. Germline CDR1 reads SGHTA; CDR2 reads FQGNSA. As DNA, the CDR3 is TGTGCCAGCAGCTTAGAAGCAGGGGGCGCAAGTGGCTACACCTTC. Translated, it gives CASSLEAGGASGYTF.

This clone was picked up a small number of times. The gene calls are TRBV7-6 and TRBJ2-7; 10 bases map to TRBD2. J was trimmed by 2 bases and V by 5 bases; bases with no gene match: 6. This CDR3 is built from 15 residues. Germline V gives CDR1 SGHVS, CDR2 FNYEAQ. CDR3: CASSQASGGTYEQYF. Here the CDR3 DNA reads TGTGCCAGCAGCCAAGCTAGCGGGGGTACCTACGAGCAGTACTTC. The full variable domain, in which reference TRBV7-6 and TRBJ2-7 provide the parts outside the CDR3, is GAGVSQSPRYKVTKRGQDVALRCDPISGHVSLYWYRQALGQGPEFLTYFNYEAQQDKSGLPNDRFSAERPEGSISTLTIQRTEQRDSAMYRCASSQASGGTYEQYFGPGTRLTVT.

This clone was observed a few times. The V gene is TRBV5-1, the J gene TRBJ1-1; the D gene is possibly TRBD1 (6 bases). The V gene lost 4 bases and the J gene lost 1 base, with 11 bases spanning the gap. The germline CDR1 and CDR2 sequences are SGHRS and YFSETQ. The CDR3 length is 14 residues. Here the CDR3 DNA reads TGCGCCAGCAGCGCTTACAGGGAGAACACTGAAGCTTTCTTT. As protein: CASSAYRENTEAFF.

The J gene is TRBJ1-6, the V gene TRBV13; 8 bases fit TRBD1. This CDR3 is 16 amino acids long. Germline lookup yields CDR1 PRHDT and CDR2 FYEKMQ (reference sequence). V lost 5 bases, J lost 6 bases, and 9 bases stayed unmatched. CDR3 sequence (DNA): TGTGCCAGCAGCAAATCCTCGGGACAGGCTAATTCACCCCTCCACTTT. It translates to CASSKSSGQANSPLHF.

The CDR3 bases are TGCAGCGTTGAATCACAGCCGAACACTGAAGCTTTCTTT. Protein: CSVESQPNTEAFF. The rearrangement links TRBV29-1 to TRBJ1-1; no clear D. The V end was cut by 2 bases, the J end by 1 base, with 8 bases between. The CDR3 covers 13 residues. Germline V gives CDR1 SQVTM, CDR2 ANQGSEA. Full variable domain (rest looked up from reference TRBV29-1 and TRBJ1-1): SAVISQKPSRDICQRGTSLTIQCQVDSQVTMMFWYRQQPGQSLTLIATANQGSEATYESGFVIDKFPISRPNLTFSTLTVSNMSPEDSSIYLCSVESQPNTEAFFGQGTRLTVV.

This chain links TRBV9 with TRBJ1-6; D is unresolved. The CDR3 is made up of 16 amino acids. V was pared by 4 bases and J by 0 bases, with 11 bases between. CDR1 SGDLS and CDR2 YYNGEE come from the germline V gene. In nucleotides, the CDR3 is TGTGCCAGCAGCCCCGGACCGAGCTCCTATAATTCACCCCTCCACTTT. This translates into CASSPGPSSYNSPLHF.

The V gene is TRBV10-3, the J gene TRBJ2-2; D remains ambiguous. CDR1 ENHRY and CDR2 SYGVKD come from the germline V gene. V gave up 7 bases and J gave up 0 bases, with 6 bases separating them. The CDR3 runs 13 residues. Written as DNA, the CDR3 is TGTGCCATCAACGCTGCGAACACCGGGGAGCTGTTTTTT. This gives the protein CAINAANTGELFF.

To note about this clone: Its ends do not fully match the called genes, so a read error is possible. The CDR3 sequence is CAINEGHNEQFF. CDR3 nucleotide sequence: TGTGCCATCAATGAGGGGCACAATGAGCAGTTCTTC. The chain carries TRBV10-3 and TRBJ2-1; D possibly uses TRBD1 or TRBD2 (5 bases each). Germline-derived CDR1 and CDR2 are ENHRY and SYGVKD. The CDR3 is 12 residues long.

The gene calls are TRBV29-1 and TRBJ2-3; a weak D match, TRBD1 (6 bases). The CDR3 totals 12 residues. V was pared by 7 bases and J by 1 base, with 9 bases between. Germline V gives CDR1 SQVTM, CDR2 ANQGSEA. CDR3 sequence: CSARQGTDTQYF. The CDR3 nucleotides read TGCAGCGCTCGACAGGGCACAGATACGCAGTATTTT.